This passage covers 29 T cell receptor beta chains from one sample sequenced in a study of blood T cell repertoires in COVID-19. Clones were read by immunoSEQ multiplex PCR, and TCRdb kept only the in-frame ones, dropping some. The sample records 250,000 to 350,000 clones, 86% being singletons. Sequenced material: peripheral blood. The receptors derive from a woman between 70 and 85 years old with COVID-19, enrolled during active disease.

CDR3 region: CASSPTGTGVPGYTF. The CDR3 DNA follows: TGTGCCAGCTCACCTACCGGGACAGGAGTACCCGGCTACACCTTC. The chain is built from TRBV18 and TRBJ1-2; TRBD1 matches at 8 bases. CDR3 length: 15 amino acids. Per the germline V gene, CDR1 is KGHSH and CDR2 is LQKENI. Trimming removed 3 bases from V and 8 bases from J; junction bases left unmatched: 11. Filled out from reference TRBV18 and TRBJ1-2, the complete variable domain reads NAGVMQNPRHLVRRRGQEARLRCSPMKGHSHVYWYRQLPEEGLKFMVYLQKENIIDESGMPKERFSAEFPKEGPSILRIQQVVRGDSAAYFCASSPTGTGVPGYTFGSGTRLTVV.

The V and J genes are TRBV27 and TRBJ1-6, with 9 bases matching TRBD1. The germline V gene encodes CDR1 MNHEY and CDR2 SMNVEV (reference sequence). V dropped 2 bases and J dropped 7; count of bases not matched to a gene: 6. CDR3 length equals 16 residues. CDR3 in amino acids: CASSLVRDRVNSPLHF. In DNA, the CDR3 is TGTGCCAGCAGTTTAGTCCGGGACAGGGTAAATTCACCCCTCCACTTT.

At least ten counts were recorded for this clone. The gene calls are TRBV4-1 and TRBJ2-5; D may be TRBD1 (6 bases). Germline V CDR1 and CDR2: MGHRA, YSYEKL. Between the trimmed V and J ends, which lost 0 bases and 4 bases, there was a span of 15 bases. This CDR3 spans 16 amino acids. CDR3 coding DNA: TGCGCCAGCAGCCAAGAAGGATTCCAGGGGACAGAGACCCAGTACTTC. Protein sequence: CASSQEGFQGTETQYF.

This chain joins TRBV19 and TRBJ1-2, with 12 bases matching TRBD1. Germline V gene data show CDR1 as LNHDA and CDR2 as SQIVND (reference sequence). J gave up 8 bases and V 10 bases, and 14 bases lay outside the gene matches. The CDR3 loop spans 15 amino acids. CDR3 loop: CATSLRDRGLEGYTF. CDR3 nucleotides: TGTGCCACCTCACTCCGGGACAGGGGGCTGGAGGGCTACACCTTC.

V is TRBV29-1 and J is TRBJ1-2, with 7 nucleotides matching TRBD1. The V gene's germline CDR1 is SQVTM and CDR2 ANQGSEA. Losses at the gene ends were 2 bases for V and 6 bases for J; bases not matched to a gene: 6. This CDR3 region has 13 residues. The CDR3 loop reads CSVERQGGNGYTF. The CDR3 nucleotides are TGCAGCGTTGAAAGGCAGGGGGGAAATGGCTACACCTTC.

This chain joins TRBV7-2 and TRBJ2-6; 9 bases fit TRBD1. Germline V lookup: CDR1 SGHTA, CDR2 FQGNSA. The CDR3 extends over 17 amino acids. V dropped 3 bases and J dropped 7; count of bases not matched to a gene: 10. CDR3 loop: CASSFRPGQGLANVLTF. DNA for the CDR3: TGTGCCAGCAGCTTTAGGCCGGGACAGGGTCTTGCCAACGTCCTGACTTTC.

The rearrangement uses TRBV13 and TRBJ2-2; the match to TRBD1 covers 7 bases. Per germline, CDR1 PRHDT and CDR2 FYEKMQ (reference sequence). The CDR3 length is 16 residues. Trimming removed 5 bases from V and 6 bases from J; junction bases left unmatched: 12. CDR3: CASSRDRDERAGELFF. The CDR3 bases are TGTGCCAGCAGCCGTGACAGGGATGAGAGGGCCGGGGAGCTGTTTTTT.

This sequence joins TRBV4-3 and TRBJ1-4, with D unresolved. Germline CDR1 reads LGHNA; CDR2 reads YSLEER. Trimming shortened V by 0 bases and J by 0 bases, and 5 bases separated the two germline ends. The CDR3 is 15 amino acids. The CDR3 loop is CASSQDGSTNEKLFF. For the CDR3, the DNA is TGCGCCAGCAGCCAAGATGGCTCAACTAATGAAAAACTGTTTTTT.

The CDR3 DNA sequence: TGTGCCAGCAGTTACTCCGGGACACCCTCCTACGAGCAGTACTTC. Its protein is CASSYSGTPSYEQYF. The chain uses TRBV6-2 or TRBV6-3 and TRBJ2-7; D possibly corresponds to TRBD1 (6 bases). V was cut by 0 bases and J by 0 bases, with 9 bases left in between. Germline loops: CDR1 MNHEY, CDR2 SVGEGT. The CDR3 is 15 residues long.

V and J are TRBV19 and TRBJ1-1, with D possibly TRBD1 on 6 matching bases. The CDR3 covers 17 residues. The germline V and J ends were trimmed by 7 bases and 0 bases, with 21 bases remaining between them. CDR1 is LNHDA and CDR2 is SQIVND in the germline V gene (reference sequence). The CDR3 spells CASNDPGQPLMNTEAFF. The DNA of the CDR3 is TGTGCCAGTAACGACCCCGGACAGCCGCTAATGAACACTGAAGCTTTCTTT.

The V and J genes are TRBV2 and TRBJ1-2; a weak D match, TRBD1 (6 bases). CDR1 and CDR2 (germline): SNHLY, FYNNEI. With 5 bases removed from V and 4 bases from J, the gap between germline ends came to 11 bases. The CDR3 is made up of 13 amino acids. The CDR3 sequence is CASSPTGSYGYTF. The CDR3 DNA sequence: TGTGCCAGCAGTCCAACAGGGAGCTATGGCTACACCTTC.

The chain carries TRBV6-5 and TRBJ1-2; the match to TRBD1 covers 7 bases. This CDR3 spans 15 amino acids. Trimming took 7 bases from V and 8 from J; bases not matched to a gene: 16. Germline lookup yields CDR1 MNHEY and CDR2 SVGAGI. CDR3 loop: CASTRFTAQGGGYTF. DNA of the CDR3: TGTGCCAGCACGAGATTTACAGCTCAAGGGGGCGGCTACACCTTC.

The V call is TRBV5-6, the J call TRBJ1-5, with TRBD1 as a possible D gene (6 bases). Trimming took 4 bases from V and 7 from J, leaving 15 bases between them. The CDR3 runs 14 residues. Germline CDR1 and CDR2: SGHDT and YYEEEE. CDR3 sequence reads: CASSQTGYGQPQHF. The CDR3 nucleotides are TGTGCCAGCAGCCAAACAGGGTACGGGCAGCCCCAGCATTTT.

The chain is built from TRBV29-1 and TRBJ1-2; a possible D gene is TRBD1 (5 bases). Per the germline V gene, CDR1 is SQVTM and CDR2 is ANQGSEA. This CDR3 has 13 residues. V gave up 6 bases and J gave up 0 bases, with 11 bases separating them. The CDR3 DNA follows: TGCAGCGTGGCGGAGGGGTCTAACTATGGCTACACCTTC. Its protein product is CSVAEGSNYGYTF.

This sequence joins TRBV10-3 and TRBJ2-7, with a tentative D call TRBD1 (6 bases). The CDR3 extends over 13 amino acids. Germline values: CDR1 ENHRY, CDR2 SYGVKD. Trimming removed 4 bases from V and 2 bases from J, with 9 bases in between. CDR3 amino acids: CAISGDTTYEQYF. In DNA form, the CDR3 reads TGTGCCATCAGTGGGGACACTACCTACGAGCAGTACTTC.

The chain uses TRBV6-6 and TRBJ1-1, with a weak D call TRBD1 (5 bases). V lost 1 base and J lost 5, with 14 bases in between. The CDR3 consists of 15 residues. Germline V gene sequence: CDR1 MNHNY, CDR2 SVGAGI (reference sequence). The CDR3 protein is CASSYWGESGTEAFF. CDR3 sequence (DNA): TGTGCCAGCAGTTACTGGGGGGAGTCGGGAACTGAAGCTTTCTTT.

The chain has TRBV18 and TRBJ1-3, with D possibly matching TRBD1 (5 bases). Trimming removed 1 base at V and 3 bases at J, with 7 bases between. CDR3 length: 14 residues. Germline CDR1 reads KGHSH; CDR2 reads LQKENI. The CDR3 spells CASSPLGLGNTIYF. In nucleotides, the CDR3 is TGTGCCAGCTCACCACTGGGGCTTGGAAACACCATATATTTT.

The genes are TRBV20-1 and TRBJ2-5; D gene uncertain. V was cut by 4 bases and J by 6 bases, with 6 bases left in between. Per germline, CDR1 DFQATT and CDR2 SNEGSKA (reference sequence). CDR3 length: 10 residues. The CDR3 reads CSAMRKTQYF. In nucleotides, the CDR3 is TGCAGTGCTATGCGAAAGACCCAGTACTTC.

This clone was found a few times. This chain links TRBV7-9 with TRBJ1-2; possible D gene TRBD1, 6 bases. The CDR3 totals 14 residues. V was clipped by 7 bases and J by 3 bases, with 15 bases between them. In germline, CDR1 is SEHNR, CDR2 FQNEAQ (reference sequence). The CDR3 nucleotides read TGTGCCAGCACCACGCGGGGGCGCGACTATGGCTACACCTTC. Translation gives CASTTRGRDYGYTF.

This chain uses TRBV2 with TRBJ1-3; D is unclear. Germline lookup yields CDR1 SNHLY and CDR2 FYNNEI. CDR3 length: 14 amino acids. Trimming took off 8 bases at V and 2 bases at J, with 13 bases between the two ends. The CDR3 region is CASGRPRAGNTIYF. CDR3 DNA sequence: TGTGCCAGCGGGAGACCACGAGCTGGAAACACCATATATTTT.

In regard to this clone: In the same sample, other DNA sequences code for this CDR3. This sequence joins TRBV5-6 and TRBJ2-7, with a possible D match to TRBD1 (6 bases). In germline, CDR1 is SGHDT, CDR2 YYEEEE. Trimming removed 1 base at V and 4 bases at J, with 9 bases between. The CDR3 loop spans 13 amino acids. The DNA for the CDR3 is TGTGCCAGCAGCTTGCAGGGGACGTACGAGCAGTACTTC. It is translated as CASSLQGTYEQYF.

This chain uses TRBV19 with TRBJ2-7; D is perhaps TRBD2 (7 bases). This CDR3 spans 15 amino acids. Trimming removed 5 bases from V and 7 bases from J, with 21 bases in between. Germline values: CDR1 LNHDA, CDR2 SQIVND (reference sequence). CDR3 sequence: CASSRSARGAGEQYF. In DNA form, the CDR3 reads TGTGCCAGTAGTCGTTCTGCCCGGGGGGCGGGGGAGCAGTACTTC.

The gene calls are TRBV6-2 or TRBV6-3 and TRBJ1-4; unclear D gene. Trimming pared 2 bases from V and 11 bases from J, leaving 6 bases between. Germline loops: CDR1 MNHEY, CDR2 SVGEGT. This CDR3 has 11 residues. The CDR3: CASSYGAKLFF. In DNA form, the CDR3 reads TGTGCCAGCAGTTACGGAGCGAAACTGTTTTTT.

The V call is TRBV7-3, the J call TRBJ2-7; 7 nucleotides match TRBD1. Germline CDR1 and CDR2: SGHTA and FQGTGA. The CDR3 runs 14 residues. V dropped 2 bases and J dropped 0; count of bases not matched to a gene: 1. In DNA form, the CDR3 reads TGTGCCAGCAGCTTAGCAGGGGGCTCCTACGAGCAGTACTTC. The encoded protein is CASSLAGGSYEQYF.

This chain joins TRBV28 and TRBJ1-1; the match to TRBD1 covers 11 bases. V lost 6 bases, J lost 9 bases, and 12 bases stayed unmatched. The CDR3 is 15 amino acids. The germline V gene has CDR1 MDHEN and CDR2 SYDVKM. For the CDR3, the DNA is TGTGCCAGCAGCTACCTTCCGGACAGGGGGCGCCAAGCTTTCTTT. It translates to CASSYLPDRGRQAFF.

V usage is TRBV20-1 and J usage is TRBJ2-5; 8 bases are a match to TRBD2. Germline CDR1 reads DFQATT; CDR2 reads SNEGSKA (reference sequence). The V gene end was trimmed by 3 bases and the J gene end by 4 bases; junction bases not matched to a gene: 7. CDR3 size: 14 residues. The CDR3 nucleotides read TGCAGTGCTAGTATCGGGGGGGCCCCAGAGACCCAGTACTTC. Its translation is CSASIGGAPETQYF.

The chain has TRBV27 and TRBJ1-6, with D unresolved. CDR1 and CDR2 from the germline V gene are MNHEY and SMNVEV (reference sequence). The CDR3 is made up of 13 amino acids. Trimming stripped 3 bases from V and 8 bases from J, with 8 bases between. The CDR3 is CASSFTPDSPLHF. The DNA of the CDR3 is TGTGCCAGCAGTTTCACACCTGATTCACCCCTCCACTTT.

This chain connects TRBV30 to TRBJ1-1, with TRBD1 matching 8 bases. The V gene's germline CDR1 is GTSNPN and CDR2 SVGIG (reference sequence). This CDR3 region has 14 residues. The ends lost 4 bases at V and 1 base at J; junction bases unmatched: 5. The CDR3 reads CAWNTGQGNTEAFF. DNA of the CDR3: TGTGCCTGGAACACCGGACAGGGGAACACTGAAGCTTTCTTT. The full variable domain, its missing parts supplied by reference TRBV30 and TRBJ1-1, is SQTIHQWPATLVQPVGSPLSLECTVEGTSNPNLYWYRQAAGRGLQLLFYSVGIGQISSEVPQNLSASRPQDRQFILSSKKLLLSDSGFYLCAWNTGQGNTEAFFGQGTRLTVV.

V gene TRBV11-2 combines with J gene TRBJ2-7; no firm D call. The CDR3 is made up of 13 amino acids. CDR1 and CDR2 (germline): SGHAT, FQNNGV. Trimming removed 3 bases at V and 2 bases at J, with 8 bases between. CDR3 amino acids: CASSFSVPYEQYF. In nucleotides, the CDR3 is TGTGCCAGCAGCTTTTCGGTCCCCTACGAGCAGTACTTC.